Listed below are T cell receptor beta chains from one sample, sequenced in a study of control samples from healthy donors and cancer patients. Measured with immunoSEQ multiplex PCR; TCRdb has only the in-frame clones, and not every one. The sample holds some 71,000 clones, over 85% seen once. Sequencing was performed on PBMCs. These receptors were taken from a man aged 60 to 75 with colorectal cancer. Each CDR3 is given without its conserved first and last residue.

j_gene	v_gene	CDR3aa
TRBJ1-1	TRBV6-5	ASSSRGLGTEAF
TRBJ2-5	TRBV18	ASSQGFQETQY
TRBJ1-5	TRBV12-3/TRBV12-4	ASSGQLNQPQH
TRBJ1-1	TRBV6-5	ASSYSRGRMNTEAF
TRBJ1-6	TRBV7-2	ASSLAGTGTNSPLH
TRBJ1-1	TRBV11-3	ASSYRQGRDTEAF
TRBJ2-7	TRBV7-9	ASSLVASSYEQY
TRBJ2-5	TRBV5-4	ASSLDLLQETQY
TRBJ2-5	TRBV5-1	ASSFVTGGGETQY
TRBJ1-6	TRBV6-5	ASSFLGNSPLH
TRBJ2-5	TRBV30	AWGAGMTAGETQY
TRBJ1-1	TRBV20-1	SASAQGQLRAF
TRBJ1-6	TRBV5-4	ASSLARRGSPLH
TRBJ2-5	TRBV2	ASASETQY
TRBJ2-3	TRBV19	ASSIGGTGAADTQY
TRBJ2-3	TRBV6-5	ASSSGAGADTQY
TRBJ1-4	TRBV6-2/TRBV6-3	ASSYRDLGELF
TRBJ1-6	TRBV5-1	ASSASGAAHSYNSPLH
TRBJ2-1	TRBV21-1	ASMGLAVNNEQF
TRBJ2-5	TRBV7-2	ASSPTGGGETQY